Detailed here is one T cell receptor beta chain. No antigen is known for it. This sample is part of a study of response to subunit inactivated influenza vaccine. Via MiXCR, TCRdb re-called the RT-PCR reads, giving one row per CDR3 protein. The sample lists 500,000 to 750,000 distinct CDR3 sequences, less than 15% occurring once. Findings of the study overall: Each seasonal influenza vaccination recruits few new T cells, the authors suggested.

CDR3 length: 13 residues. V lost 7 bases and J 5 bases, leaving 11 bases between the germline ends. The germline CDR1 and CDR2 sequences are SNHLY and FYNNEI. Here the sequenced sample was PBMCs from blood, taken roughly 12 days after vaccination. V and J are TRBV2 and TRBJ2-2; no clear D gene. The sequence was collected from a man in his fifties or sixties who received an inactivated influenza vaccine. CDR3 nucleotides: TGTGCCAGCAACCCCGGGCTAACCGGGGAGCTGTTTTTT. Protein sequence: CASNPGLTGELFF.